What follows describes a single TCR beta chain. Its antigen is undetermined. Assay used: immunoSEQ multiplex PCR; TCRdb lists only in-frame clones, some missing. The sample records tens of thousands of clones, 70% to 80% being singletons. These data belong to a study of CD4 T cells in relation to SARS-CoV-2 and coronaviruses. The unexposed donors gave CD4+ T cells in about 2010-2019, prior to COVID-19. After about 11 days of culture, CD4+ T cells were isolated. As cell numbers allowed, unexposed-donor CD4+ T cells faced SARS-CoV-2 S/N and four cold-coronavirus spikes. Cultures received half-medium IL-2 refreshes on days 3 and 7. CDR1 is SNHLY and CDR2 is FYNNEI in the germline V gene. With V trimmed by 2 bases and J by 7 bases, 4 bases remained unmatched. CDR3 size: 13 residues.

The sample taken for sequencing was CD4+ T cells from PBMCs, cultured in vitro. The chain is built from TRBV2 and TRBJ1-1, with 7 nucleotides matching TRBD1. The receptor comes from a human donor in good health. The CDR3 loop is CASSERQGVEAFF. CDR3 DNA: TGTGCCAGCAGTGAAAGGCAGGGGGTTGAAGCTTTCTTT.